Here is one TCR beta chain with its context. Its matching antigen is unknown. Patients were excluded for uncontrolled infection, other autoimmune disease, pregnancy or lactation. The sample belongs to a study of T cells in Graves' hyperthyroidism and ophthalmopathy. Trimming took off 6 bases at V and 7 bases at J, with 15 bases between the two ends. Germline assignment: CDR1 SNHLY and CDR2 FYNNEI. The CDR3 covers 14 residues. The TCR beta CDR3 regions underwent amplification using RNA transcripts as the source. In the first-round RT-PCR of the TCR CDR3, the HTBI primer set was used. TCRdb independently ran MiXCR on the multiplex PCR reads; one entry per CDR3 protein. The repertoire holds approximately 700,000 distinct CDR3 sequences, less than 45% seen once, with under 8.5% in the top ten. General study findings and limits: Expanded thyroid clonotypes (above 0.001) were mostly also found in blood. A 13 V-J signature model discriminated ophthalmopathy versus stable hyperthyroidism.

The sequencing sample was made of peripheral blood or thyroid tissue (not recorded which). This chain links TRBV2 with TRBJ1-4, with D hard to call. This sequence originates from an adult man with Graves' disease, either hyperthyroidism or ophthalmopathy (not recorded which). The CDR3 sequence: CASRAGSPGEKLFF. The CDR3 DNA reads as TGTGCCAGCAGGGCCGGGTCCCCCGGTGAAAAACTGTTTTTT.